What follows are 18 T cell receptor beta chains derived from one specimen sequenced in a study of cytomegalovirus exposure and HLA in healthy donors. The PCR ran on 60 Vbeta and 13 Jbeta primers. Only in-frame clones appear in the TCRdb table, and some are missing; sequencing was by immunoSEQ multiplex PCR. Seen in this sample are around 100,000 clones; the ten most common clones hold approximately 6.8%. The sequencing sample was made of PBMCs. Receptors were obtained from a man aged 35-49 years in good health and CMV-seropositive.

This chain connects TRBV6-6 to TRBJ1-5; D uncertain. CDR1 MNHNY and CDR2 SVGAGI come from the germline V gene (reference sequence). V lost 0 bases to trimming and J lost 7 bases, with 13 bases between them. The CDR3 has 15 residues. The CDR3 nucleotides are TGTGCCAGCAGTTACTCGTGGGCGGGCGGCCAGCCCCAGCATTTT. It yields the protein CASSYSWAGGQPQHF.

Comment on this clone: The same CDR3 arises from other DNA sequences in this sample as well. The CDR3 spells CASSVTGSEAFF. Here the CDR3 DNA reads TGTGCCAGTAGTGTTACAGGGTCTGAAGCTTTCTTT. V gene TRBV19 combines with J gene TRBJ1-1, with TRBD1 as a possible D gene (6 bases). Germline assignment: CDR1 LNHDA and CDR2 SQIVND (reference sequence). The V gene lost 5 bases and the J gene lost 6 bases, with 10 bases spanning the gap. The CDR3 has 12 residues.

In the case of this clone: The sample carries other DNA sequences with the same CDR3. The V and J genes are TRBV28 and TRBJ2-1; 11 bases line up with TRBD2. Germline V gives CDR1 MDHEN, CDR2 SYDVKM. The CDR3 spans 15 residues. Germline trimming cut 4 bases from V and 2 bases from J; bases unmatched to any gene: 1. CDR3 amino acids: CASSSLAGAYNEQFF. The CDR3 DNA sequence: TGTGCCAGCAGTTCACTAGCGGGGGCCTACAATGAGCAGTTCTTC.

The chain joins TRBV2 to TRBJ2-1; 9 nucleotides align to TRBD1. The V and J ends lost 3 bases and 2 bases, in that order; junction bases with no gene match: 2. Germline loops: CDR1 SNHLY, CDR2 FYNNEI. The CDR3 sequence is 15 residues long. The chain's CDR3 is CASSDNRGPYNEQFF. The CDR3 bases are TGTGCCAGCAGTGATAACAGGGGGCCCTACAATGAGCAGTTCTTC.

This rearrangement joins TRBV10-3 to TRBJ2-7; TRBD2 aligns across 11 bases. The germline V gene encodes CDR1 ENHRY and CDR2 SYGVKD. This CDR3 has 15 residues. The J segment lost 4 bases and the V segment lost 3 bases, leaving 5 bases of the junction unmatched. CDR3 region: CAISDPGLAAYEQYF. Here the CDR3 DNA reads TGTGCCATCAGTGATCCGGGACTAGCGGCGTACGAGCAGTACTTC.

This chain connects TRBV27 to TRBJ2-1; D gene unclear. Germline CDR1 reads MNHEY; CDR2 reads SMNVEV (reference sequence). Trimming stripped 3 bases from V and 4 bases from J, with 10 bases between. The CDR3 is 14 amino acids. In DNA, the CDR3 is TGTGCCAGCAGTTTCTCTACCGCTTACAATGAGCAGTTCTTC. Translation gives CASSFSTAYNEQFF.

J is TRBJ1-1 and V is TRBV27, with D hard to call. V lost 8 bases and J lost 5, with 24 bases in between. This CDR3 spans 16 amino acids. Germline lookup yields CDR1 MNHEY and CDR2 SMNVEV (reference sequence). The CDR3 DNA follows: TGTGCCAGCTCCACCGAGGCGGAGGGTTCGGGGACTGAAGCTTTCTTT. Amino acid sequence: CASSTEAEGSGTEAFF.

The rearrangement joins TRBV19 to TRBJ1-1; D possibly corresponds to TRBD1 (5 bases). The CDR3 covers 15 residues. CDR1 and CDR2 (germline): LNHDA, SQIVND (reference sequence). V gave up 0 bases and J gave up 0 bases, with 8 bases separating them. CDR3 amino acids: CASSIDGGMNTEAFF. CDR3 sequence (DNA): TGTGCCAGTAGTATAGACGGGGGGATGAACACTGAAGCTTTCTTT.

The chain couples TRBV5-6 to TRBJ2-5, with D maybe TRBD2 (5 bases). The J call may be wrong; the DNA end is better matched by TRBJ2-7. The CDR3 is 16 amino acids. Per germline, CDR1 SGHDT and CDR2 YYEEEE. The CDR3 coding sequence is TGTGCCAGCAGCCCGCCGGGTGCCACTAGCTCCTACGAGCAGTACTTC. Protein product: CASSPPGATSSYEQYF.

The gene calls are TRBV30 and TRBJ2-2, with D possibly TRBD1 on 6 matching bases. The CDR3 is made up of 14 amino acids. Germline V gives CDR1 GTSNPN, CDR2 SVGIG (reference sequence). Trimming removed 1 base at V and 4 bases at J, with 10 bases between. This chain's CDR3 is CAWSGGTSTGELFF. Here the CDR3 DNA reads TGTGCCTGGAGTGGGGGGACATCCACCGGGGAGCTGTTTTTT.

The chain joins TRBV6-5 to TRBJ2-7; 9 nucleotides match TRBD1. The ends lost 5 bases at V and 7 bases at J; junction bases unmatched: 12. Per the germline V gene, CDR1 is MNHEY and CDR2 is SVGAGI. The CDR3 has 15 amino acids. CDR3 in amino acids: CASSPPGTGLGEQYF. CDR3 bases: TGTGCCAGCAGTCCACCCGGGACAGGGTTGGGGGAGCAGTACTTC.

The genes are TRBV28 and TRBJ1-4; tentative D call: TRBD1 (6 bases). CDR3 size: 15 residues. Looked up from germline, CDR1 is MDHEN and CDR2 is SYDVKM. V shed 6 bases and J shed 7 bases, with 18 bases lying between them. The CDR3 DNA reads TGTGCCAGCAGCCCGGGCGGGGGGCGTAGTGAAAAACTGTTTTTT. Its translation: CASSPGGGRSEKLFF.

The rearrangement links TRBV7-9 to TRBJ2-5; D gene unclear. V gave up 5 bases and J gave up 2 bases, with 9 bases separating them. CDR1 is SEHNR and CDR2 is FQNEAQ in the germline V gene (reference sequence). There are 13 residues in the CDR3. The CDR3 protein is CASSPQTQETQYF. The CDR3 nucleotides read TGTGCCAGCAGCCCGCAGACTCAAGAGACCCAGTACTTC.

V and J are TRBV20-1 and TRBJ1-2; D gene uncertain. CDR1 and CDR2 (germline): DFQATT, SNEGSKA (reference sequence). The V end lost 3 bases, the J end lost 6 bases, and 5 bases lay between the germline ends. This CDR3 has 10 residues. The DNA for the CDR3 is TGCAGTGCTAGGAGTGATGGCTACACCTTC. Translated, it gives CSARSDGYTF.

CDR3 DNA sequence: TGTGCCAGCAGTTACTCTGACAGGGGGCGCGACTATGGCTACACCTTC. It yields the protein CASSYSDRGRDYGYTF. This chain uses TRBV6-5 with TRBJ1-2, with 10 bases matching TRBD1. CDR1 is MNHEY and CDR2 is SVGAGI in the germline V gene. The CDR3 contains 16 residues. The V segment lost 0 bases and the J segment 3 bases; nucleotides outside the gene matches: 4.

The chain recombines TRBV28 with TRBJ2-7; D remains ambiguous. Germline loops: CDR1 MDHEN, CDR2 SYDVKM. This CDR3 contains 10 residues. V lost 8 bases, J lost 4 bases, and 6 bases lay in between. The CDR3, as DNA: TGTGCCAGCGCGCGGTACGAGCAGTACTTC. Its protein is CASARYEQYF.

The chain uses TRBV7-9 and TRBJ2-6; 9 positions match TRBD1. From germline, CDR1 is SEHNR and CDR2 FQNEAQ (reference sequence). After removal of 2 bases from V and 2 bases from J, the junction contained 7 bases not matched to a gene. The CDR3 runs to 18 residues. The CDR3 sequence: CASSLLGQGHPGANVLTF. DNA for the CDR3: TGTGCCAGCAGCTTATTGGGACAGGGTCATCCTGGGGCCAACGTCCTGACTTTC.

V and J are TRBV6-5 and TRBJ1-2; D may be TRBD1 (6 bases). This CDR3 has 14 amino acids. The germline gives CDR1 MNHEY, CDR2 SVGAGI. The V end lost 2 bases, the J end lost 1 base, and 8 bases lay between the germline ends. The CDR3, as DNA: TGTGCCAGCAGTTACGCGGACAGTAACTATGGCTACACCTTC. Translation gives CASSYADSNYGYTF.